Presented here are 6 T cell receptor beta chains from one specimen sequenced in a study of blood T cell repertoires in COVID-19. Only in-frame clones appear in the TCRdb table, and some are missing; sequencing was by immunoSEQ multiplex PCR. The table lists approximately 170,000 clones, 70% to 90% of them singletons. The material sequenced was peripheral blood. The receptors shown here come from a human donor in a cohort sampled during active COVID-19.

The chain joins TRBV6-4 to TRBJ1-6, with unresolved D. V was shortened by 0 bases and J by 10 bases, with 13 bases between the two germline ends. The germline V gene encodes CDR1 MRHNA and CDR2 SNTAGT. The CDR3 extends over 15 amino acids. The CDR3 protein is CASSDSGTGASPLHF. CDR3 nucleotide sequence: TGTGCCAGCAGTGACTCCGGCACTGGAGCATCACCCCTCCACTTT.

The chain is built from TRBV11-2 and TRBJ2-2, with D perhaps TRBD1 (5 bases). The ends were cut back, 1 base at V and 4 bases at J, with 13 bases in the middle. The CDR3 consists of 16 residues. The germline V gene encodes CDR1 SGHAT and CDR2 FQNNGV. The chain's CDR3 is CASSLAAGLGTGELFF. CDR3 sequence (DNA): TGTGCCAGCAGCTTAGCGGCAGGGCTAGGCACCGGGGAGCTGTTTTTT.

The chain is built from TRBV12-3 or TRBV12-4 and TRBJ2-1; D may be TRBD2 (5 bases). The CDR3 is 13 residues long. V dropped 5 bases and J dropped 3 bases, with 8 bases sitting between them. CDR3 sequence reads: CASSPRGYNEQFF. CDR3 sequence (DNA): TGTGCCAGCAGTCCCCGGGGCTACAATGAGCAGTTCTTC.

The rearrangement links TRBV30 to TRBJ2-7; TRBD2 matches 9 bases. The CDR3 length is 15 residues. Losses at the gene ends were 0 bases for V and 4 bases for J; bases not matched to a gene: 7. Germline V gene lookup returns CDR1 GTSNPN and CDR2 SVGIG (reference sequence). CDR3 DNA sequence: TGTGCCTGGAGTGTAGGGAGCGGGGGGTATTACGAGCAGTACTTC. Protein sequence: CAWSVGSGGYYEQYF.

V gene TRBV12-3 or TRBV12-4 combines with J gene TRBJ1-1; D ambiguous. CDR3 size: 13 residues. V was pared by 1 base and J by 3 bases, with 6 bases between. CDR3 sequence (DNA): TGTGCCAGCAGTTTAGGACTGTACACTGAAGCTTTCTTT. This codes for CASSLGLYTEAFF.

The CDR3 loop is CASSQGASLTYEQYF. The DNA for the CDR3 is TGCGCCAGCAGCCAAGGGGCTAGCCTTACGTACGAGCAGTACTTC. The rearrangement links TRBV4-1 to TRBJ2-7; the D gene is possibly TRBD2 (5 bases). Trimming pared 1 base from V and 4 bases from J, leaving 14 bases between. The CDR3 contains 15 residues. The V gene's germline CDR1 is MGHRA and CDR2 YSYEKL.